The 27 T cell receptor beta chains listed next were all sequenced from one sample in a study of blood T cell repertoires in COVID-19 (dated by TCRdb to 2018 to 2020). The library was generated by the immunoSEQ multiplex PCR assay. Entries here come from immuneACCESS through TCRdb and include only in-frame sequences with V and J called. Some clones fail to appear in such tables; in the studies checked, an unresolved V gene covers under half of the shortfall, and the cause of the remainder is unknown. This sample has some 180,000 clones in its table, and nearly 90% of those were observed once. About 22% of the sample is held by the ten biggest clonotypes. Sequencing was performed on peripheral blood. These TCRs come from a man in his sixties with active or convalescent COVID-19.

The V and J genes are TRBV6-1 and TRBJ2-3; D not certain. Germline values: CDR1 MNHNS, CDR2 SASEGT. The CDR3 length is 17 residues. Trimming left V 2 bases short and J 2 bases short, with 17 bases between. CDR3 sequence (DNA): TGTGCCAGCAGTGAAATTCCCGGAGCCCGCAACACAGATACGCAGTATTTT. Its protein is CASSEIPGARNTDTQYF.

CDR3: CASSLGGPKETQYF. The CDR3 region has the DNA TGTGCCAGCAGCTTGGGGGGGCCGAAGGAGACCCAGTACTTC. The chain carries TRBV5-5 and TRBJ2-5; possibly TRBD1 for D (6 bases). There are 14 residues in the CDR3. V lost 0 bases and J lost 5, with 11 bases in between. Germline CDR1 and CDR2: SGHKS and YYEKEE (reference sequence).

The J gene is TRBJ1-1, the V gene TRBV7-9; 9 bases fit TRBD1. CDR1 is SEHNR and CDR2 is FQNEAQ in the germline V gene (reference sequence). Trimming at V came to 3 bases and at J to 4 bases, leaving 6 bases not matched to a gene. This CDR3 is built from 15 residues. Here the CDR3 DNA reads TGTGCCAGCAGCTTCCCGGGACAGGGATCCACTGAAGCTTTCTTT. As protein: CASSFPGQGSTEAFF.

The chain recombines TRBV5-4 with TRBJ2-5; 10 bases match TRBD2. Germline lookup yields CDR1 SGHNT and CDR2 YYREEE (reference sequence). Germline trimming cut 5 bases from V and 3 bases from J; bases unmatched to any gene: 7. CDR3 length: 15 amino acids. The CDR3 DNA reads TGTGCCAGCAGACCCGGGACTAGCGTAAAAGAGACCCAGTACTTC. Its protein is CASRPGTSVKETQYF.

The CDR3 protein is CASSTPVGTSYEQYF. Written as DNA, the CDR3 is TGTGCCAGCAGTACCCCTGTCGGGACAAGCTACGAGCAGTACTTC. The V gene is TRBV6-5, the J gene TRBJ2-7; D may be TRBD1 (6 bases). With 5 bases removed from V and 3 bases from J, the gap between germline ends came to 17 bases. This CDR3 has 15 amino acids. The germline V gene has CDR1 MNHEY and CDR2 SVGAGI.

The gene calls are TRBV2 and TRBJ2-7, with TRBD1 matching 11 bases. Germline V gene sequence: CDR1 SNHLY, CDR2 FYNNEI. Unmatched junction bases numbered 5, after V lost 8 bases and J lost 5 bases. CDR3 length: 13 amino acids. The CDR3 region has the DNA TGTGCCAGCTCCCGGGACAGGGGGGACGAGCAGTACTTC. This sequence encodes CASSRDRGDEQYF.

The rearrangement joins TRBV18 to TRBJ2-7; TRBD2 matches at 11 bases. This CDR3 is 15 amino acids long. Trimming cost V 2 bases and J 3 bases; bases outside gene matches: 3. Germline CDR1 KGHSH, CDR2 LQKENI. The CDR3: CASSPSTSGDYEQYF. The DNA for the CDR3 is TGTGCCAGCTCACCATCGACTAGCGGGGACTACGAGCAGTACTTC.

This clone showed up just a few times. The V gene is TRBV6-4, the J gene TRBJ2-7; TRBD2 agrees at 9 bases. CDR1 and CDR2 (germline): MRHNA, SNTAGT. CDR3 size: 14 residues. V trimming: 10 bases; J trimming: 7 bases; junction bases outside the gene matches: 14. CDR3 protein: CATLNSGGLCEQYF. The CDR3 DNA reads TGTGCCACCCTCAACAGCGGGGGGCTCTGTGAGCAGTACTTC.

Comment on this clone: This sample also contains other DNA sequences that code for the same CDR3. The V and J genes are TRBV5-1 and TRBJ1-2, with a weak D call TRBD1 (6 bases). Trimming stripped 0 bases from V and 4 bases from J, with 10 bases between. This CDR3 contains 14 residues. The germline CDR1 and CDR2 sequences are SGHRS and YFSETQ. The CDR3 sequence is CASSLGQGSYGYTF. The CDR3 bases are TGCGCCAGCAGCTTGGGGCAGGGGAGCTATGGCTACACCTTC.

This clone has a handful of counts. The CDR3 spells CASSLQGGVSYGYTF. DNA for the CDR3: TGTGCCAGCAGCTTACAGGGTGGGGTAAGCTATGGCTACACCTTC. The J gene is TRBJ1-2, the V gene TRBV7-9; possible D gene TRBD1, 5 bases. The germline CDR1 and CDR2 sequences are SEHNR and FQNEAQ (reference sequence). CDR3 length equals 15 residues. V was pared by 2 bases and J by 4 bases, with 14 bases between. Supplemented by reference TRBV7-9 and TRBJ1-2, the full variable domain reads DTGVSQNPRHKITKRGQNVTFRCDPISEHNRLYWYRQTLGQGPEFLTYFQNEAQLEKSRLLSDRFSAERPKGSFSTLEIQRTEQGDSAMYLCASSLQGGVSYGYTFGSGTRLTVV.

The genes are TRBV5-1 and TRBJ2-5, with D perhaps TRBD1 (6 bases). Deletions cut 2 bases from V and 2 bases from J, with 13 bases between. CDR3 length: 15 residues. Germline CDR1 and CDR2: SGHRS and YFSETQ. The CDR3 sequence is CASSLQGTPQETQYF. The CDR3 DNA reads TGCGCCAGCAGCTTACAGGGTACTCCGCAAGAGACCCAGTACTTC.

The chain recombines TRBV19 with TRBJ2-7, with unresolved D. The CDR3 is 13 amino acids. V lost 10 bases, J lost 3 bases, and 16 bases lay in between. Germline loops: CDR1 LNHDA, CDR2 SQIVND (reference sequence). DNA for the CDR3: TGTGCCACCTCCGTAGGAAGAGGCTACGAGCAGTACTTC. Its protein product is CATSVGRGYEQYF.

This chain joins TRBV2 and TRBJ2-5, with a possible D match to TRBD1 (6 bases). Trimming removed 9 bases from V and 5 bases from J, with 13 bases in between. This CDR3 region has 12 residues. Germline V CDR1 and CDR2: SNHLY, FYNNEI. The CDR3 region is CASTGYGETQYF. For the CDR3, the DNA is TGTGCCAGTACAGGGTACGGGGAGACCCAGTACTTC.

The chain joins TRBV19 to TRBJ2-3; no clear D. V was cut by 3 bases and J by 2 bases, with 9 bases left in between. The CDR3 sequence is 14 residues long. The germline gives CDR1 LNHDA, CDR2 SQIVND (reference sequence). CDR3 sequence reads: CASSIVQNTDTQYF. The CDR3 region has the DNA TGTGCCAGTAGTATCGTACAGAACACAGATACGCAGTATTTT.

This rearrangement joins TRBV29-1 to TRBJ2-7; D ambiguous. Germline CDR1 reads SQVTM; CDR2 reads ANQGSEA. The V and J ends lost 5 bases and 2 bases respectively, with 13 bases between them. The CDR3 is 13 residues long. The CDR3 loop is CSVRHTQPYEQYF. CDR3 DNA: TGCAGCGTTAGACACACACAACCCTACGAGCAGTACTTC.

The chain uses TRBV24-1 and TRBJ2-2; D might be TRBD2 (5 bases). Trimming cost V 7 bases and J 1 base, with 15 bases left between them. CDR1 and CDR2 from the germline V gene are KGHDR and SFDVKD. The CDR3 runs to 16 residues. Here the CDR3 DNA reads TGTGCCACCAGCGACACTAGGGTGGGGAACACCGGGGAGCTGTTTTTT. Its protein product is CATSDTRVGNTGELFF.

V and J are TRBV27 and TRBJ2-7; 7 bases line up with TRBD1. V lost 2 bases to trimming and J lost 3 bases; unmatched junction nucleotides: 4. The CDR3 is 14 residues long. Germline loops: CDR1 MNHEY, CDR2 SMNVEV (reference sequence). The CDR3 sequence: CASSLRDRHYEQYF. The CDR3 coding sequence is TGTGCCAGCAGTTTAAGGGACAGACACTACGAGCAGTACTTC.

V gene TRBV19 combines with J gene TRBJ1-5; no reliable D call. CDR3 length equals 13 residues. V dropped 5 bases and J dropped 7 bases, with 12 bases sitting between them. Germline CDR1 reads LNHDA; CDR2 reads SQIVND (reference sequence). For the CDR3, the DNA is TGTGCCAGTAGTTGGCGGGCCGGCCAGCCCCAGCATTTT. Encoded protein: CASSWRAGQPQHF.

The genes are TRBV18 and TRBJ2-5, with a possible D match to TRBD2 (6 bases). This CDR3 spans 13 amino acids. Trimming left V 2 bases short and J 5 bases short, with 9 bases between. Germline loops: CDR1 KGHSH, CDR2 LQKENI. The CDR3, as DNA: TGTGCCAGCTCACCAGGGGGGAAGGAGACCCAGTACTTC. This encodes CASSPGGKETQYF.

The chain uses TRBV5-1 and TRBJ2-3, with 10 bases matching TRBD2. The CDR3 runs to 14 residues. Unmatched junction bases numbered 5, after V lost 7 bases and J lost 3 bases. Germline V gene data show CDR1 as SGHRS and CDR2 as YFSETQ. The CDR3 loop reads CASASSGGTDTQYF. CDR3 DNA: TGCGCCAGCGCCTCTAGCGGGGGAACAGATACGCAGTATTTT.

The J gene is TRBJ1-2, the V gene TRBV19; 8 bases agree with TRBD1. Germline-derived CDR1 and CDR2 are LNHDA and SQIVND (reference sequence). The CDR3 totals 15 residues. After removal of 0 bases from V and 4 bases from J, the junction contained 4 bases not matched to a gene. Here the CDR3 DNA reads TGTGCCAGTAGTATAGATGGACAGGGCGTCTATGGCTACACCTTC. This gives the protein CASSIDGQGVYGYTF.

The V gene is TRBV7-3, the J gene TRBJ2-3; 7 bases are shared with TRBD2. The germline CDR1 and CDR2 sequences are SGHTA and FQGTGA. CDR3 length: 16 residues. The trim removed 1 base at V and 1 base at J, leaving 5 bases unmatched. The CDR3 DNA reads as TGTGCCAGCAGCTTAAGTGAGCTAGCGGGCACAGATACGCAGTATTTT. It encodes CASSLSELAGTDTQYF.

The rearrangement joins TRBV7-8 to TRBJ2-1; perhaps TRBD1 as D (6 bases). Germline CDR1 and CDR2: SGHVS and FQNEAQ. V was pared by 3 bases and J by 2 bases, with 11 bases between. This CDR3 region has 15 residues. As DNA, the CDR3 is TGTGCCAGCAGCTTGGACAGAAAAGCCTACAATGAGCAGTTCTTC. Amino acids: CASSLDRKAYNEQFF.

The chain carries TRBV11-3 and TRBJ1-1; unclear D gene. The germline V gene encodes CDR1 SGHNT and CDR2 YENEEA. The CDR3 runs to 13 residues. V shed 7 bases and J shed 5 bases, with 14 bases lying between them. This CDR3 is CASKSSSGTEAFF. DNA of the CDR3: TGTGCCAGCAAGAGTTCCAGCGGGACTGAAGCTTTCTTT.

With regard to this clone: At one end the junction does not follow the germline gene, possibly because of a read error. The rearrangement joins TRBV12-3 or TRBV12-4 to TRBJ1-1; maybe TRBD1 (5 bases). This CDR3 has 13 amino acids. The CDR3 reads CASTAGRAFREAF. CDR3 nucleotides: TGTGCCAGCACCGCCGGCAGGGCCTTTAGGGAGGCCTTT.

The chain employs TRBV3-1 (or the pseudogene TRBV3-2) and TRBJ2-7, with D hard to call. Looked up from germline, CDR1 is LGHDT and CDR2 is YNNKEL (reference sequence). The CDR3 runs 12 residues. Trimming took off 3 bases at V and 2 bases at J, with 5 bases between the two ends. The CDR3 sequence: CASSQSAYEQYF. In DNA, the CDR3 is TGTGCCAGCAGCCAGTCAGCCTACGAGCAGTACTTC.

This clone was picked up one time. This chain connects TRBV5-1 to TRBJ1-1; D unresolved. Trimming pared 6 bases from V and 2 bases from J, leaving 14 bases between. CDR3 length: 14 residues. Germline CDR1 reads SGHRS; CDR2 reads YFSETQ. This CDR3 reads CASKLGQLNTEAFF. The CDR3 coding sequence is TGCGCCAGCAAATTGGGCCAATTAAACACTGAAGCTTTCTTT.